This T cell receptor beta chain was observed in a study of cytomegalovirus exposure and HLA in healthy donors. Study results and caveats: A few V segments could not be told apart, such as TRBV6-2 and TRBV6-3, and were left out.

To note about this clone: Its cognate antigen is unknown.

Vbeta (60) and Jbeta (13) primers were used in the PCR. The method was immunoSEQ multiplex PCR; TCRdb's version includes in-frame clones alone and lacks a portion of them. The data contain about 84,000 clones, roughly 78% of them singletons. Germline V lookup: CDR1 SQVTM, CDR2 ANQGSEA. V gave up 4 bases and J gave up 6 bases; unmatched junction bases: 3. CDR3 size: 11 residues. The clonotype comes from a male donor in good health and CMV-seropositive. Sequencing was done on a sample of PBMCs. This rearrangement joins TRBV29-1 to TRBJ2-7; 7 nucleotides line up with TRBD1. CDR3 residues: CSVAQGFEQYF. In DNA form, the CDR3 reads TGCAGCGTTGCACAGGGGTTCGAGCAGTACTTC.